The 28 T cell receptor beta chains reported below all come from one sample, sequenced in a study of cytomegalovirus exposure and HLA in healthy donors. The method was immunoSEQ multiplex PCR; TCRdb's version includes in-frame clones alone and lacks a portion of them. The sample includes roughly 190,000 clones, more than 70% of them seen just once. The sample consisted of PBMCs. These receptors originate from a woman aged 18-30 years in good health and CMV-seronegative.

The V call is TRBV18, the J call TRBJ1-3, with 11 bases identical to TRBD1. Trimming at V came to 3 bases and at J to 4 bases, leaving 8 bases not matched to a gene. CDR1 KGHSH and CDR2 LQKENI come from the germline V gene. CDR3 length: 17 residues. CDR3 DNA: TGTGCCAGCTCACCTACGGGACAGGGGGTGTTCGGAAACACCATATATTTT. Its protein is CASSPTGQGVFGNTIYF.

The chain employs TRBV19 and TRBJ1-1, with D possibly TRBD1 on 5 matching bases. The germline CDR1 and CDR2 sequences are LNHDA and SQIVND (reference sequence). This CDR3 is built from 13 residues. Trimming left V 6 bases short and J 1 base short, with 9 bases between. The CDR3 DNA reads as TGTGCCAGTAGCACCGGACAGAACACTGAAGCTTTCTTT. It codes for CASSTGQNTEAFF.

In DNA form, the CDR3 reads TGTGCCAGCAGTGAACTAGGCGAGCAGTACTTC. Protein: CASSELGEQYF. The J gene is TRBJ2-7, the V gene TRBV6-1; D is unresolved. CDR1 MNHNS and CDR2 SASEGT come from the germline V gene. Trimming took 2 bases from V and 6 from J, leaving 5 bases between them. The CDR3 loop spans 11 amino acids.

The chain recombines TRBV27 with TRBJ1-1; D is undetermined. The germline CDR1 and CDR2 sequences are MNHEY and SMNVEV (reference sequence). Trimming took off 8 bases at V and 5 bases at J, with 18 bases between the two ends. The CDR3 has 14 amino acids. Here the CDR3 DNA reads TGTGCCAGCTTGAGGGAGTTACGATCTACTGAAGCTTTCTTT. Translation gives CASLRELRSTEAFF.

The chain recombines TRBV6-5 with TRBJ2-5, with 8 bases identical to TRBD2. The CDR3 runs 15 residues. Per germline, CDR1 MNHEY and CDR2 SVGAGI. The trim removed 7 bases at V and 2 bases at J, leaving 9 bases unmatched. CDR3 residues: CASTVGSGSQETQYF. CDR3 DNA: TGTGCCAGCACCGTGGGGAGCGGGAGTCAAGAGACCCAGTACTTC.

The rearrangement links TRBV6-4 to TRBJ2-2; 10 positions match TRBD1. The CDR3 runs 15 residues. Germline assignment: CDR1 MRHNA and CDR2 SNTAGT. The V gene end was trimmed by 5 bases and the J gene end by 6 bases; junction bases not matched to a gene: 6. The CDR3: CASSRQGANAGELFF. The CDR3 coding sequence is TGTGCCAGCAGTAGACAGGGGGCTAACGCCGGGGAGCTGTTTTTT.

This clone was seen only a few times. This rearrangement joins TRBV30 to TRBJ1-5; D is unresolved. CDR3 length: 14 amino acids. Looked up from germline, CDR1 is GTSNPN and CDR2 is SVGIG (reference sequence). Trimming stripped 0 bases from V and 0 bases from J, with 6 bases between. The CDR3 DNA is TGTGCCTGGAGTGTCGGGATTAGCAATCAGCCCCAGCATTTT. Amino acids: CAWSVGISNQPQHF. The variable domain in full, with the rest retrieved from reference TRBV30 and TRBJ1-5, is SQTIHQWPATLVQPVGSPLSLECTVEGTSNPNLYWYRQAAGRGLQLLFYSVGIGQISSEVPQNLSASRPQDRQFILSSKKLLLSDSGFYLCAWSVGISNQPQHFGDGTRLSIL.

The V call is TRBV6-5, the J call TRBJ1-4; 8 positions match TRBD1. Germline V gene data show CDR1 as MNHEY and CDR2 as SVGAGI. With V trimmed by 10 bases and J by 5 bases, 9 bases remained unmatched. This CDR3 has 14 residues. CDR3: CANPNTGGNEKLFF. The CDR3 coding sequence is TGTGCCAACCCTAACACAGGGGGGAATGAAAAACTGTTTTTT.

The rearrangement uses TRBV28 and TRBJ1-1; 8 bases map to TRBD1. The CDR3 has 14 residues. Germline loops: CDR1 MDHEN, CDR2 SYDVKM. With 6 bases clipped from V and 3 bases from J, the junction kept 6 bases outside the gene matches. The CDR3 bases are TGTGCCAGCAGCGCGGGACAGGTCTACACTGAAGCTTTCTTT. It translates to CASSAGQVYTEAFF.

J is TRBJ2-5 and V is TRBV7-2; 10 nucleotides agree with TRBD1. V was pared by 4 bases and J by 5 bases, with 7 bases of the junction left unmatched. There are 15 residues in the CDR3. Germline CDR1 and CDR2: SGHTA and FQGNSA. The CDR3: CASSSRQGARETQYF. CDR3 nucleotide sequence: TGTGCCAGCAGCTCGCGACAGGGGGCCCGTGAGACCCAGTACTTC.

V gene TRBV7-9 combines with J gene TRBJ2-2; the match to TRBD2 covers 8 bases. Germline V lookup: CDR1 SEHNR, CDR2 FQNEAQ (reference sequence). Trimming removed 0 bases from V and 6 bases from J; junction bases left unmatched: 6. The CDR3 consists of 16 residues. CDR3 sequence reads: CASSLAAAGVAGELFF. CDR3 bases: TGTGCCAGCAGCTTAGCGGCAGCGGGAGTGGCCGGGGAGCTGTTTTTT.

This clone has only one observation. This chain connects TRBV7-2 to TRBJ2-1; the match to TRBD2 covers 14 bases. The V segment lost 5 bases and the J segment 7 bases; nucleotides outside the gene matches: 7. The CDR3 runs to 16 residues. In germline, CDR1 is SGHTA, CDR2 FQGNSA. CDR3 sequence (DNA): TGTGCCAGCAGCCCGAGACTAGCGGGAGGGCGGAATGAGCAGTTCTTC. This encodes CASSPRLAGGRNEQFF.

The DNA of the CDR3 is TGTGCCACCAGCATCGGAAGGACAGGGGTGTATGGCTACACCTTC. This sequence encodes CATSIGRTGVYGYTF. The chain employs TRBV15 and TRBJ1-2; 9 positions match TRBD1. CDR1 LNHNV and CDR2 YYDKDF come from the germline V gene (reference sequence). The junction had 8 bases not matched to a gene; V was cut back by 4 bases and J by 5 bases. CDR3 size: 15 residues.

The rearrangement uses TRBV5-6 and TRBJ2-7; TRBD2 is a possible D gene (5 bases). Germline CDR1 is SGHDT and CDR2 is YYEEEE. V was trimmed by 4 bases and J by 1 base, leaving 6 bases between them. This CDR3 is 12 amino acids long. CDR3 coding DNA: TGTGCCAGCAGCCTAGCTTCCTACGAGCAGTACTTC. Protein sequence: CASSLASYEQYF.

This clone showed up just once. The chain has TRBV28 and TRBJ2-7; D perhaps matches TRBD2 (6 bases). In germline, CDR1 is MDHEN, CDR2 SYDVKM. The CDR3 spans 14 residues. V was pared by 4 bases and J by 2 bases, with 12 bases between. The CDR3 sequence: CASSSTEGTYEQYF. The CDR3, as DNA: TGTGCCAGCAGTTCAACGGAGGGAACCTACGAGCAGTACTTC.

The rearrangement links TRBV2 to TRBJ1-6, with TRBD1 matching over 7 bases. CDR1 SNHLY and CDR2 FYNNEI come from the germline V gene. This CDR3 comprises 14 residues. Trimming at V came to 8 bases and at J to 7 bases, leaving 8 bases not matched to a gene. The CDR3 loop reads CASSMGTENSPLHF. CDR3 sequence (DNA): TGTGCCAGCTCCATGGGGACAGAGAATTCACCCCTCCACTTT.

This chain joins TRBV11-1 and TRBJ2-5, with D possibly TRBD2 on 6 matching bases. The CDR3 has 16 amino acids. V dropped 6 bases and J dropped 4 bases, with 21 bases sitting between them. Germline loops: CDR1 SGHAT, CDR2 FQDESV (reference sequence). In DNA form, the CDR3 reads TGTGCCAGCAGTAAAACAATGGGGGGAGTTTCAGAGACCCAGTACTTC. Translation gives CASSKTMGGVSETQYF.

The chain joins TRBV7-9 to TRBJ2-7; D may be TRBD2 (6 bases). CDR3 length: 14 residues. Germline loops: CDR1 SEHNR, CDR2 FQNEAQ (reference sequence). V lost 5 bases and J 5 bases, leaving 16 bases between the germline ends. DNA of the CDR3: TGTGCCAGCAGCCCCGGGACTGCATCGCACGAGCAGTACTTC. It yields the protein CASSPGTASHEQYF.

This clone was observed a single time. The chain employs TRBV18 and TRBJ2-7, with 7 bases matching TRBD1. Per the germline V gene, CDR1 is KGHSH and CDR2 is LQKENI. V trimming: 4 bases; J trimming: 1 base; junction bases outside the gene matches: 4. The CDR3 totals 14 residues. The CDR3 here is CASSRSGQSYEQYF. CDR3 sequence (DNA): TGTGCCAGCTCACGGTCGGGACAGTCCTACGAGCAGTACTTC.

The genes are TRBV5-6 and TRBJ2-1, with no clear D. V was clipped by 1 base and J by 6 bases, with 8 bases between them. This CDR3 has 13 amino acids. CDR1 is SGHDT and CDR2 is YYEEEE in the germline V gene. In nucleotides, the CDR3 is TGTGCCAGCAGCTTGCCCCCGGGCAATGAGCAGTTCTTC. Translated: CASSLPPGNEQFF. Filled out from reference TRBV5-6 and TRBJ2-1, the complete variable domain reads DAGVTQSPTHLIKTRGQQVTLRCSPKSGHDTVSWYQQALGQGPQFIFQYYEEEERQRGNFPDRFSGHQFPNYSSELNVNALLLGDSALYLCASSLPPGNEQFFGPGTRLTVL.

This chain links TRBV27 with TRBJ2-3; no clear D. The germline V and J ends were trimmed by 7 bases and 2 bases, with 10 bases remaining between them. Germline-derived CDR1 and CDR2 are MNHEY and SMNVEV (reference sequence). The CDR3 length is 13 residues. CDR3 nucleotide sequence: TGTGCCAGCATGAGCCGCAACACAGATACGCAGTATTTT. It encodes CASMSRNTDTQYF.

The J gene is TRBJ1-1, the V gene TRBV11-2; TRBD1 is a possible D gene (6 bases). With 2 bases removed from V and 1 base from J, the gap between germline ends came to 8 bases. Germline V gene sequence: CDR1 SGHAT, CDR2 FQNNGV. The CDR3 length is 14 residues. The CDR3 DNA reads TGTGCCAGCAGCTTAATACAGGGGAACACTGAAGCTTTCTTT. It translates to CASSLIQGNTEAFF.

This chain uses TRBV4-1 with TRBJ1-6, with D possibly being TRBD1 (6 bases). Germline loops: CDR1 MGHRA, CDR2 YSYEKL. The CDR3 runs 16 residues. V dropped 0 bases and J dropped 9 bases, with 15 bases sitting between them. For the CDR3, the DNA is TGCGCCAGCAGCCAAGATACCAGGGGAATATCTTCACCCCTCCACTTT. Protein product: CASSQDTRGISSPLHF.

The gene calls are TRBV29-1 and TRBJ1-4; the match to TRBD1 covers 10 bases. This CDR3 comprises 14 residues. The V segment lost 6 bases and the J segment 6 bases; nucleotides outside the gene matches: 7. Per the germline V gene, CDR1 is SQVTM and CDR2 is ANQGSEA. CDR3 region: CSVVDRGRDEKLFF. CDR3 DNA: TGCAGCGTCGTTGACAGGGGGCGCGATGAAAAACTGTTTTTT.

The V call is TRBV2, the J call TRBJ2-1, with 11 bases matching TRBD2. With 8 bases clipped from V and 12 bases from J, the junction kept 9 bases outside the gene matches. Looked up from germline, CDR1 is SNHLY and CDR2 is FYNNEI. The CDR3 is made up of 13 amino acids. The CDR3 sequence is CASQPPLAGGQFF. CDR3 coding DNA: TGTGCCAGCCAACCTCCTCTAGCGGGGGGGCAGTTCTTC.

The chain carries TRBV2 and TRBJ2-7, with TRBD1 matching 8 bases. The length of the CDR3 is 14 residues. The germline V gene has CDR1 SNHLY and CDR2 FYNNEI. Trimming took 6 bases from V and 0 from J; bases not matched to a gene: 4. Written as DNA, the CDR3 is TGTGCCAGCAGATCCGGGACAGGCTCCTACGAGCAGTACTTC. Protein product: CASRSGTGSYEQYF.

The chain employs TRBV7-9 and TRBJ2-1; D is perhaps TRBD2 (6 bases). Trimming left V 2 bases short and J 8 bases short, with 16 bases between. Germline V gene data show CDR1 as SEHNR and CDR2 as FQNEAQ (reference sequence). This CDR3 has 15 amino acids. The CDR3 DNA is TGTGCCAGCAGCTTACTGAGGGGAGGAGGTGATGAGCAGTTCTTC. This codes for CASSLLRGGGDEQFF.

The V call is TRBV19, the J call TRBJ2-7; a possible D gene is TRBD1 (6 bases). CDR1 and CDR2 (germline): LNHDA, SQIVND (reference sequence). The V end was cut by 7 bases, the J end by 3 bases, with 13 bases between. This CDR3 has 13 amino acids. The CDR3 DNA reads as TGTGCCAGTACCGGCGAACAGGGCTACGAGCAGTACTTC. As protein: CASTGEQGYEQYF. The full variable domain, in which reference TRBV19 and TRBJ2-7 provide the parts outside the CDR3, is DGGITQSPKYLFRKEGQNVTLSCEQNLNHDAMYWYRQDPGQGLRLIYYSQIVNDFQKGDIAEGYSVSREKKESFPLTVTSAQKNPTAFYLCASTGEQGYEQYFGPGTRLTVT.